This passage covers 21 T cell receptor beta chains from one sample sequenced in a study of OX40 agonist ivuxolimab in advanced cancers. Sequencing was performed with immunoSEQ multiplex PCR; in TCRdb, only in-frame clones are kept and a portion is missing. The data contain roughly 52,000 clones, around four fifths of them singletons. Sequenced here: CD4+ or CD8+ T cells sorted from blood, sampled in a trial of the OX40 agonist ivuxolimab. The receptors stem from an adult with an advanced solid tumor such as melanoma, head and neck, liver or kidney cancer.

The V call is TRBV27, the J call TRBJ1-6, with D unclear. The CDR3 consists of 13 residues. V gave up 10 bases and J gave up 5 bases, with 12 bases separating them. Germline CDR1 is MNHEY and CDR2 is SMNVEV (reference sequence). Here the CDR3 DNA reads TGTGCCACCAGAAACCCAAATAATTCACCCCTCCACTTT. Translated, it gives CATRNPNNSPLHF.

The V call is TRBV4-3, the J call TRBJ2-3, with D unclear. Germline V CDR1 and CDR2: LGHNA, YSLEER. Trimming removed 4 bases at V and 2 bases at J, with 10 bases between. This CDR3 has 14 amino acids. CDR3 DNA sequence: TGCGCCAGCAGCCGGCGCCAGCTCACAGATACGCAGTATTTT. This codes for CASSRRQLTDTQYF.

This chain uses TRBV4-3 with TRBJ1-1; D is undetermined. Germline V gives CDR1 LGHNA, CDR2 YSLEER. V gave up 4 bases and J gave up 5 bases, with 20 bases separating them. This CDR3 spans 16 amino acids. For the CDR3, the DNA is TGCGCCAGCAGCCTCTTACTCTTGGGGAGAGGAACTGAAGCTTTCTTT. Amino acids: CASSLLLLGRGTEAFF.

The genes are TRBV10-3 and TRBJ2-1; 12 nucleotides line up with TRBD2. J was trimmed by 1 base and V by 0 bases; bases with no gene match: 7. CDR3 length: 19 amino acids. Per germline, CDR1 ENHRY and CDR2 SYGVKD. CDR3 residues: CAISESTSGSGVSYNEQFF. CDR3 in DNA: TGTGCCATCAGTGAGTCGACTAGCGGGAGTGGGGTGTCCTACAATGAGCAGTTCTTC.

The count of this clone is one. The chain combines TRBV5-6 with TRBJ1-5; 8 nucleotides align to TRBD1. CDR1 SGHDT and CDR2 YYEEEE come from the germline V gene. This CDR3 contains 15 residues. V lost 1 base, J lost 3 bases, and 3 bases stayed unmatched. The chain's CDR3 is CASSLRQGYNQPQHF. The CDR3 DNA reads TGTGCCAGCAGCTTGCGACAGGGGTACAATCAGCCCCAGCATTTT.

V usage is TRBV9 and J usage is TRBJ1-1; a possible D gene is TRBD1 (5 bases). The germline V gene has CDR1 SGDLS and CDR2 YYNGEE. Trimming took off 0 bases at V and 1 base at J, with 10 bases between the two ends. The CDR3 extends over 15 amino acids. This CDR3 is CASSVEPGTNTEAFF. CDR3 sequence (DNA): TGTGCCAGCAGCGTAGAACCGGGGACGAACACTGAAGCTTTCTTT.

The gene calls are TRBV5-6 and TRBJ1-3, with 10 positions matching TRBD1. The CDR3 is 15 amino acids. V lost 4 bases to trimming and J lost 2 bases; unmatched junction nucleotides: 3. From germline, CDR1 is SGHDT and CDR2 YYEEEE. The CDR3 loop reads CASSLDRGPGNTIYF. As DNA, the CDR3 is TGTGCCAGCAGCCTCGACAGGGGGCCTGGAAACACCATATATTTT. Together with reference TRBV5-6 and TRBJ1-3, the CDR3 gives the full variable domain: DAGVTQSPTHLIKTRGQQVTLRCSPKSGHDTVSWYQQALGQGPQFIFQYYEEEERQRGNFPDRFSGHQFPNYSSELNVNALLLGDSALYLCASSLDRGPGNTIYFGEGSWLTVV.

The chain is built from TRBV5-1 and TRBJ2-6; tentative D call: TRBD1 (5 bases). Deletions cut 0 bases from V and 11 bases from J, with 12 bases between. The CDR3 is made up of 14 amino acids. Germline lookup yields CDR1 SGHRS and CDR2 YFSETQ. The CDR3 DNA is TGCGCCAGCAGCTTGGCCGGGCAGGGTGACGTCCTGACTTTC. This translates into CASSLAGQGDVLTF.

The J gene is TRBJ1-5, the V gene TRBV6-6; D unresolved. The CDR3 loop spans 13 amino acids. Per the germline V gene, CDR1 is MNHNY and CDR2 is SVGAGI (reference sequence). V shed 8 bases and J shed 2 bases, with 10 bases lying between them. CDR3 DNA: TGTGCCAGCTTCCCCGGGGGCAATCAGCCCCAGCATTTT. Translating it yields CASFPGGNQPQHF.

A single count supports this clone. V and J are TRBV6-5 and TRBJ2-5; D is ambiguous. V gave up 2 bases and J gave up 3 bases, with 7 bases separating them. CDR3 length equals 13 residues. Looked up from germline, CDR1 is MNHEY and CDR2 is SVGAGI. The CDR3 region is CASSYRIEETQYF. CDR3 DNA: TGTGCCAGCAGTTACCGGATAGAAGAGACCCAGTACTTC.

The gene calls are TRBV4-1 and TRBJ2-5, with D perhaps matching TRBD1 (5 bases). This CDR3 is built from 16 residues. The germline gives CDR1 MGHRA, CDR2 YSYEKL. V was trimmed by 0 bases and J by 2 bases, leaving 13 bases between them. The chain's CDR3 is CASSQDGTDSQETQYF. CDR3 nucleotides: TGCGCCAGCAGCCAAGATGGAACAGACAGTCAAGAGACCCAGTACTTC.

This clone was observed once. This rearrangement joins TRBV6-6 to TRBJ2-5; D not certain. V lost 5 bases and J 4 bases, leaving 14 bases between the germline ends. The germline V gene encodes CDR1 MNHNY and CDR2 SVGAGI (reference sequence). This CDR3 region has 14 residues. CDR3 bases: TGTGCCAGCAGTCAACGATTTCAACGAGAGACCCAGTACTTC. Its protein product is CASSQRFQRETQYF.

The chain uses TRBV14 and TRBJ2-5, with no clear D. Germline V gene sequence: CDR1 SGHDN, CDR2 FVKESK. The CDR3 spans 13 residues. Trimming removed 3 bases at V and 3 bases at J, with 8 bases between. The DNA for the CDR3 is TGTGCCAGCAGCCAGCGCGAGGAAGAGACCCAGTACTTC. Amino acids: CASSQREEETQYF.

The V gene is TRBV7-2, the J gene TRBJ2-5; possible D gene TRBD1, 6 bases. Trimming shortened V by 4 bases and J by 3 bases, and 12 bases separated the two germline ends. Per germline, CDR1 SGHTA and CDR2 FQGNSA. This CDR3 comprises 14 residues. CDR3 sequence: CASSSRDTEETQYF. CDR3 nucleotide sequence: TGTGCCAGCAGCTCCCGGGACACAGAAGAGACCCAGTACTTC.

The V gene is TRBV28, the J gene TRBJ2-5; TRBD2 aligns across 10 bases. The CDR3 is made up of 16 amino acids. Looked up from germline, CDR1 is MDHEN and CDR2 is SYDVKM. Germline trimming cut 3 bases from V and 5 bases from J; bases unmatched to any gene: 9. DNA for the CDR3: TGTGCCAGCAGTTTCGGGCTAGCGGGAGATTGGGAGACCCAGTACTTC. It codes for CASSFGLAGDWETQYF.

This sequence joins TRBV5-6 and TRBJ2-3; 9 bases are a match to TRBD1. The germline V gene encodes CDR1 SGHDT and CDR2 YYEEEE. V trimming: 1 base; J trimming: 3 bases; junction bases outside the gene matches: 6. The CDR3 loop spans 16 amino acids. CDR3 residues: CASSLRGTGRTDTQYF. Here the CDR3 DNA reads TGTGCCAGCAGCTTGAGAGGGACAGGGAGGACAGATACGCAGTATTTT.

This clone was picked up one time. The chain couples TRBV5-4 to TRBJ2-7, with 7 bases aligning to TRBD2. Germline V CDR1 and CDR2: SGHNT, YYREEE (reference sequence). The CDR3 contains 15 residues. V dropped 2 bases and J dropped 2; count of bases not matched to a gene: 7. The CDR3 spells CASSFEIAGTYEQYF. DNA for the CDR3: TGTGCCAGCAGCTTCGAAATAGCGGGTACCTACGAGCAGTACTTC.

The chain uses TRBV6-5 and TRBJ2-1; D is unresolved. V lost 2 bases and J lost 3, with 11 bases in between. CDR3 length: 15 residues. Germline-derived CDR1 and CDR2 are MNHEY and SVGAGI. CDR3 DNA sequence: TGTGCCAGCAGTTACAACTTTGGCGGCTACAATGAGCAGTTCTTC. Protein product: CASSYNFGGYNEQFF.

This sequence joins TRBV5-1 and TRBJ2-2, with 7 bases identical to TRBD2. Germline CDR1 and CDR2: SGHRS and YFSETQ. CDR3 length: 14 amino acids. V lost 8 bases, J lost 8 bases, and 12 bases stayed unmatched. The CDR3 sequence: CASRGSGNSGELFF. The CDR3 DNA follows: TGCGCCAGTCGGGGGAGCGGGAATTCAGGGGAGCTGTTTTTT.

The chain has TRBV28 and TRBJ1-1, with D uncertain. The CDR3 is 15 residues long. Germline CDR1 is MDHEN and CDR2 is SYDVKM. The V end lost 3 bases, the J end lost 2 bases, and 13 bases lay between the germline ends. CDR3 coding DNA: TGTGCCAGCAGTTTTCGGGTTTTGGGAAACACTGAAGCTTTCTTT. Translation: CASSFRVLGNTEAFF. Full variable domain (rest looked up from reference TRBV28 and TRBJ1-1): DVKVTQSSRYLVKRTGEKVFLECVQDMDHENMFWYRQDPGLGLRLIYFSYDVKMKEKGDIPEGYSVSREKKERFSLILESASTNQTSMYLCASSFRVLGNTEAFFGQGTRLTVV.

Notes on this clone: The sample has other DNA sequences that encode this CDR3 too. The chain has TRBV19 and TRBJ1-3, with D unresolved. Trimming pared 3 bases from V and 1 base from J, leaving 7 bases between. This CDR3 has 14 residues. Germline values: CDR1 LNHDA, CDR2 SQIVND (reference sequence). The CDR3: CASSIGRSGNTIYF. In DNA, the CDR3 is TGTGCCAGTAGTATCGGACGATCTGGAAACACCATATATTTT.